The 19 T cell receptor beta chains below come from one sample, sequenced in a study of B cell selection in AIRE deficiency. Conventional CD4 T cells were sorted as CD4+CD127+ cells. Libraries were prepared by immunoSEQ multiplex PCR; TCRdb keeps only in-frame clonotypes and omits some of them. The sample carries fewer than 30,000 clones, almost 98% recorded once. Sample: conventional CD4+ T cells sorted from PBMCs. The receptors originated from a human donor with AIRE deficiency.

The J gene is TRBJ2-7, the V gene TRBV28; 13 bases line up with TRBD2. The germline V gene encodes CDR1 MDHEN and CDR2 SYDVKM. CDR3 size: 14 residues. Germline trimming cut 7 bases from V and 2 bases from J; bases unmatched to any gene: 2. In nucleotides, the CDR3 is TGTGCCAGCAAGGGGACTAGCGGGACCTACGAGCAGTACTTC. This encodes CASKGTSGTYEQYF.

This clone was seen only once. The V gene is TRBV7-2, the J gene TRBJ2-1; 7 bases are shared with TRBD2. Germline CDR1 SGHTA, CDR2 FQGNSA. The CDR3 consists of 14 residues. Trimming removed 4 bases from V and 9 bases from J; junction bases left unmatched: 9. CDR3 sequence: CASSSNLAVAEQFF. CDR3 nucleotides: TGTGCCAGCAGCTCCAACCTAGCGGTGGCTGAGCAGTTCTTC.

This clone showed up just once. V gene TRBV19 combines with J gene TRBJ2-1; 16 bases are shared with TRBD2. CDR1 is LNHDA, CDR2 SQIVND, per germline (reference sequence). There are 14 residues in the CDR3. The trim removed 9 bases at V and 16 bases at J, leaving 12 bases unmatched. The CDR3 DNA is TGTGCCAGCCTTGGGACTAGCGGGAGGGCCGTCCGATTCTTC. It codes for CASLGTSGRAVRFF.

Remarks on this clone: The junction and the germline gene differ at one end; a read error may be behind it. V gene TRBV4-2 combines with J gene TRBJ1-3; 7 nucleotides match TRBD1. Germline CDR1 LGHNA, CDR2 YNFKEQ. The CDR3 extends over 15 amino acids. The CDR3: CASSQDTETGSPKRF. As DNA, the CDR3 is TGTGCCAGCAGCCAAGATACAGAGACAGGGAGTCCGAAGCGTTTT.

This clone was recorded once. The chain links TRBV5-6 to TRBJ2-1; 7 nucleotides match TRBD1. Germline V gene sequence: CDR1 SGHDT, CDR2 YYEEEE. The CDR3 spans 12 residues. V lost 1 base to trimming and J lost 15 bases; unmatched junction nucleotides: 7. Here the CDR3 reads CASSLYLQGRFF. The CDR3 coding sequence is TGTGCCAGCAGCTTGTATCTACAGGGGAGGTTCTTC.

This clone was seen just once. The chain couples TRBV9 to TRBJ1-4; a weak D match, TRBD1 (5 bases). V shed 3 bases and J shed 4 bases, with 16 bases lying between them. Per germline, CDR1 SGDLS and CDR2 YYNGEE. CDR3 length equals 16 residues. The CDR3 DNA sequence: TGTGCCAGCAGCGCAGGGATCAGGGTCGGTAATGAAAAACTGTTTTTT. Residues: CASSAGIRVGNEKLFF.

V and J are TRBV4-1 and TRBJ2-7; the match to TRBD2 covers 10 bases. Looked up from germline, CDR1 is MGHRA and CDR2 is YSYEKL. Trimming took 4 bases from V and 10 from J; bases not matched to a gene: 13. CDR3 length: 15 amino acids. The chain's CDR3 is CASSLGLAGGSRQYF. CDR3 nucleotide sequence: TGCGCCAGCAGCCTCGGGTTAGCGGGAGGATCACGCCAGTACTTC.

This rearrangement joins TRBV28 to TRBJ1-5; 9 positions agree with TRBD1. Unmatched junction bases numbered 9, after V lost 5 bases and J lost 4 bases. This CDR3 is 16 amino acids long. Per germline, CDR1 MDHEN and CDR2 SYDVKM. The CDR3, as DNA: TGTGCCAGCAGTACCCCCGGGGGGACAGGGAATCAGCCCCAGCATTTT. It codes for CASSTPGGTGNQPQHF.

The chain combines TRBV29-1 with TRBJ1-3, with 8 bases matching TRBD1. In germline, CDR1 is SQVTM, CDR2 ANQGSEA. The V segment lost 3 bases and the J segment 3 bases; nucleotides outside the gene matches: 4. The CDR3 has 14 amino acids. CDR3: CSVEAGGFGNTIYF. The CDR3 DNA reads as TGCAGCGTTGAGGCAGGGGGCTTTGGAAACACCATATATTTT.

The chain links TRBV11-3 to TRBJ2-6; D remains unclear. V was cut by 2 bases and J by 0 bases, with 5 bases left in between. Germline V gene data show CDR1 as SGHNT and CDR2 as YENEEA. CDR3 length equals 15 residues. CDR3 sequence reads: CASSLWRSGANVLTF. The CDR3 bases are TGTGCCAGCAGCTTATGGCGCTCTGGGGCCAACGTCCTGACTTTC.

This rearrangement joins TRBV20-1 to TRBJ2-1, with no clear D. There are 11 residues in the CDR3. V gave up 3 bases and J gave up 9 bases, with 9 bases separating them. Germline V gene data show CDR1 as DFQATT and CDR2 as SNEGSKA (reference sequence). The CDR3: CSASQVGEQFF. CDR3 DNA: TGCAGTGCTAGCCAAGTGGGTGAGCAGTTCTTC.

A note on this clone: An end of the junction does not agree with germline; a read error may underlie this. As DNA, the CDR3 is TGTGCCAGCAGTACAACGACAGGGAGAGACCGGGGAGCTGTTTTT. Amino acids: CASSTTTGRDRGAVF. The gene calls are TRBV27 and TRBJ2-2, with 7 nucleotides matching TRBD1. From germline, CDR1 is MNHEY and CDR2 SMNVEV (reference sequence). This CDR3 comprises 15 residues.

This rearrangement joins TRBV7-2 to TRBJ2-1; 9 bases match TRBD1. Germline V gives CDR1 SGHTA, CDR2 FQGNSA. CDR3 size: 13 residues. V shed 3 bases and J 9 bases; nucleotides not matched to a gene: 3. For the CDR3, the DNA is TGTGCCAGCAGCTTCCAGACAGGGGGTGAGCAGTTCTTC. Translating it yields CASSFQTGGEQFF.

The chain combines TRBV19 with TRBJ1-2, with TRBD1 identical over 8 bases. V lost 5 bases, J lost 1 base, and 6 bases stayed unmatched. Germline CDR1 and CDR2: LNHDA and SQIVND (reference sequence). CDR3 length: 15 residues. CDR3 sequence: CASSLRDRLNYGYTF. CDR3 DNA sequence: TGTGCCAGTAGTCTCCGGGACAGGCTTAACTATGGCTACACCTTC.

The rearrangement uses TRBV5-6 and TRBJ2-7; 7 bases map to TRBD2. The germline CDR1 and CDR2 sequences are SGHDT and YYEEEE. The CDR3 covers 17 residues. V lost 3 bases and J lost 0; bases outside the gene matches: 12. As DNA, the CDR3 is TGTGCCAGCAGCTCGACGCGAGCTAGCGGATTCTCCTACGAGCAGTACTTC. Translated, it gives CASSSTRASGFSYEQYF.

CDR3 loop: CASSGGVGRAGYEQYF. As DNA, the CDR3 is TGTGCCAGCAGTGGAGGTGTCGGGAGGGCCGGGTACGAGCAGTACTTC. The chain combines TRBV28 with TRBJ2-7; TRBD2 matches 8 bases. The CDR3 is 16 amino acids. Losses at the gene ends were 5 bases for V and 4 bases for J; bases not matched to a gene: 13. CDR1 is MDHEN, CDR2 SYDVKM, per germline. Complete variable domain (other parts from reference TRBV28 and TRBJ2-7): DVKVTQSSRYLVKRTGEKVFLECVQDMDHENMFWYRQDPGLGLRLIYFSYDVKMKEKGDIPEGYSVSREKKERFSLILESASTNQTSMYLCASSGGVGRAGYEQYFGPGTRLTVT.

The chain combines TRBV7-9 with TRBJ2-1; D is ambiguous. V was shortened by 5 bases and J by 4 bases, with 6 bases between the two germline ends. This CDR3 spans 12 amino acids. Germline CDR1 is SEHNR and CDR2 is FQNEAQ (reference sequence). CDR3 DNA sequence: TGTGCCAGCAGCCCCCGGTACAATGAGCAGTTCTTC. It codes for CASSPRYNEQFF.

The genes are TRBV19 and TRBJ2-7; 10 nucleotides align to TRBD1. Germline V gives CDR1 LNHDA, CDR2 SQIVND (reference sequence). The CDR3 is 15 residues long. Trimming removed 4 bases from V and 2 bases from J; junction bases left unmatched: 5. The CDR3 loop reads CASSRDGTGAYEQYF. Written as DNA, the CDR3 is TGTGCCAGTAGTAGAGACGGGACAGGGGCCTACGAGCAGTACTTC.

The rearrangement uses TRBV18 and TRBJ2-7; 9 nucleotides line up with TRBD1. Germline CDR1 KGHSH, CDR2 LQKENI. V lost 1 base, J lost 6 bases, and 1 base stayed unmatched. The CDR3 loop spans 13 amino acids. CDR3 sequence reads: CASSPLTGGEQYF. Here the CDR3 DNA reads TGTGCCAGCTCACCACTGACAGGGGGCGAGCAGTACTTC. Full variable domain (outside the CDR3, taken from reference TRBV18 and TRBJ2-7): NAGVMQNPRHLVRRRGQEARLRCSPMKGHSHVYWYRQLPEEGLKFMVYLQKENIIDESGMPKERFSAEFPKEGPSILRIQQVVRGDSAAYFCASSPLTGGEQYFGPGTRLTVT.